Each of the 13 T cell receptor beta chains below was sequenced from the same sample in a study of graft-versus-host responses after intestinal transplantation. No cognate antigen is known for these TCRs. Libraries were prepared by immunoSEQ multiplex PCR; TCRdb keeps only in-frame clonotypes and omits some of them. The data show roughly 99,000 clones, around 92% seen once. This specimen was unstimulated CD8+ T cells sorted from spleen or lymph node cells, taken before transplant. All receptors come from a human donor who was the organ donor for an intestinal transplant.

In nucleotides, the CDR3 is TGCGCCAGCAGCTTGTGGTCGCGAATTCCTGAGCCGGGGGTCCAAGAGACCCAGTACTTC. Its translation: CASSLWSRIPEPGVQETQYF. The gene calls are TRBV5-1 and TRBJ2-5, with D possibly matching TRBD2 (6 bases). The CDR3 has 20 residues. Germline V gene data show CDR1 as SGHRS and CDR2 as YFSETQ. V shed 1 base and J shed 1 base, with 26 bases lying between them. The whole variable domain, remainder taken from reference TRBV5-1 and TRBJ2-5, is KAGVTQTPRYLIKTRGQQVTLSCSPISGHRSVSWYQQTPGQGLQFLFEYFSETQRNKGNFPGRFSGRQFSNSRSEMNVSTLELGDSALYLCASSLWSRIPEPGVQETQYFGPGTRLLVL.

The chain combines TRBV4-1 with TRBJ2-1; D is unresolved. Between the trimmed V and J ends, which lost 5 bases and 14 bases, there was a span of 13 bases. CDR3 length equals 11 residues. Per germline, CDR1 MGHRA and CDR2 YSYEKL. CDR3 in DNA: TGCGCCAGCAGCTCCTCTATGTATGAGTTCTTC. It encodes CASSSSMYEFF.

CDR3 sequence: CAWSATSGGDTQYF. The CDR3 DNA reads TGTGCCTGGAGCGCAACTAGCGGGGGTGATACGCAGTATTTT. This rearrangement joins TRBV30 to TRBJ2-3; TRBD2 matches at 11 bases. Germline values: CDR1 GTSNPN, CDR2 SVGIG (reference sequence). The CDR3 is 14 residues long. Trimming cost V 3 bases and J 6 bases; bases outside gene matches: 5. Complete variable domain (other parts from reference TRBV30 and TRBJ2-3): SQTIHQWPATLVQPVGSPLSLECTVEGTSNPNLYWYRQAAGRGLQLLFYSVGIGQISSEVPQNLSASRPQDRQFILSSKKLLLSDSGFYLCAWSATSGGDTQYFGPGTRLTVL.

The genes are TRBV5-6 and TRBJ1-2; maybe TRBD1 (6 bases). The CDR3 length is 14 residues. V lost 0 bases to trimming and J lost 7 bases, with 13 bases between them. The germline CDR1 and CDR2 sequences are SGHDT and YYEEEE. This CDR3 is CASSLAGGGGGYTF. The CDR3 nucleotides read TGTGCCAGCAGCTTGGCCGGGGGAGGGGGTGGCTACACCTTC.

Remarks on this clone: One end of the junction fails to match germline, which may point to a read error. V is TRBV10-3 and J is TRBJ2-5; no firm D call. This CDR3 is built from 12 residues. The V gene's germline CDR1 is ENHRY and CDR2 SYGVKD. As DNA, the CDR3 is TGTGCCACCAGTGCTTCCCAAGAGACCCAGTACTTC. Protein: CATSASQETQYF.

This chain joins TRBV9 and TRBJ2-1; TRBD2 aligns across 10 bases. The ends lost 4 bases at V and 7 bases at J; junction bases unmatched: 14. Germline V gene lookup returns CDR1 SGDLS and CDR2 YYNGEE. This CDR3 has 17 residues. CDR3 DNA sequence: TGTGCCAGCAGCCCTACCGGGTTTAGCGGGAGGTTTAATGAGCAGTTCTTC. Its protein is CASSPTGFSGRFNEQFF.

This chain links TRBV28 with TRBJ1-5; D is unclear. The CDR3 loop spans 16 amino acids. CDR1 is MDHEN and CDR2 is SYDVKM in the germline V gene. V lost 4 bases and J 6 bases, leaving 19 bases between the germline ends. In DNA form, the CDR3 reads TGTGCCAGCAGTTCTATCGGGTTTGGGTTAAGTCAGCCCCAGCATTTT. Amino acids: CASSSIGFGLSQPQHF. Together with reference TRBV28 and TRBJ1-5, the CDR3 gives the full variable domain: DVKVTQSSRYLVKRTGEKVFLECVQDMDHENMFWYRQDPGLGLRLIYFSYDVKMKEKGDIPEGYSVSREKKERFSLILESASTNQTSMYLCASSSIGFGLSQPQHFGDGTRLSIL.

The V gene is TRBV4-2, the J gene TRBJ2-1; 11 positions match TRBD2. The germline V gene encodes CDR1 LGHNA and CDR2 YNFKEQ. The CDR3 is 18 amino acids. The J segment lost 6 bases and the V segment lost 1 base, leaving 11 bases of the junction unmatched. The CDR3 nucleotides are TGTGCCAGCAGCCAAGTGTCCGTAGCGGGGGGGCCGGGCAATGAGCAGTTCTTC. Amino acids: CASSQVSVAGGPGNEQFF.

The chain couples TRBV2 to TRBJ2-7; D not certain. CDR3 length equals 13 residues. The germline gives CDR1 SNHLY, CDR2 FYNNEI. V was cut by 4 bases and J by 3 bases, with 10 bases left in between. The DNA for the CDR3 is TGTGCCAGCAGTGCTCCAGGTGGCTACGAGCAGTACTTC. Protein product: CASSAPGGYEQYF.

The chain uses TRBV11-2 and TRBJ2-7, with TRBD1 matching over 8 bases. The V gene end was trimmed by 3 bases and the J gene end by 2 bases; junction bases not matched to a gene: 12. In germline, CDR1 is SGHAT, CDR2 FQNNGV. CDR3 size: 17 residues. CDR3 amino acids: CASSLGFSGTGAYEQYF. The CDR3, as DNA: TGTGCCAGCAGCTTGGGATTTTCCGGGACAGGAGCCTACGAGCAGTACTTC.

The chain couples TRBV7-3 to TRBJ1-2, with TRBD1 matching 9 bases. This CDR3 has 12 amino acids. Germline CDR1 is SGHTA and CDR2 is FQGTGA. Trimming cost V 8 bases and J 7 bases; bases outside gene matches: 5. The CDR3 DNA sequence: TGTGCCAGCCGGGACAGGGAAGGTGGCTACACCTTC. Translating gives CASRDREGGYTF.

CDR3 sequence reads: CASREVGQRDGYTF. CDR3 coding DNA: TGTGCCAGCCGTGAGGTCGGACAGAGGGATGGCTACACCTTC. The chain combines TRBV19 with TRBJ1-2; possibly TRBD1 for D (6 bases). This CDR3 spans 14 amino acids. V lost 9 bases and J lost 6, with 20 bases in between. Looked up from germline, CDR1 is LNHDA and CDR2 is SQIVND (reference sequence).

The V and J genes are TRBV18 and TRBJ2-1; 10 nucleotides align to TRBD1. Germline V gives CDR1 KGHSH, CDR2 LQKENI. V shed 6 bases and J 2 bases; nucleotides not matched to a gene: 7. This CDR3 has 16 residues. In nucleotides, the CDR3 is TGTGCCAGCTCCGACCGGGACAGGGGTCCCTACAATGAGCAGTTCTTC. Translating it yields CASSDRDRGPYNEQFF.